This TCR beta chain was sequenced during a study of CD8+ T cells in alopecia areata. Details on this clone: What it binds is unknown.

The treatment here: oral pan-JAK inhibitor, 5-10 mg twice daily. V lost 6 bases and J lost 1, with 11 bases in between. Germline assignment: CDR1 SQVTM and CDR2 ANQGSEA. The length of the CDR3 is 13 residues. Study-level findings and limits: Numerous clones, expanded in lesions, remained in scalp and blood during tofacitinib. Elevated clonality characterized lesional scalp relative to normal scalp, particularly in alopecia totalis/universalis.

RNA was isolated and reverse transcribed to cDNA, the sequencing template. Profiled with immunoSEQ multiplex PCR; TCRdb holds only in-frame clones, not every one. The sample records about 220,000 clones, about 58% being singletons. The sample here was CD4+ T cells sorted from blood, taken at week 4, from a patient treated with tofacitinib. The TCR sequence derives from a human donor with alopecia areata. The chain couples TRBV29-1 to TRBJ2-3; D ambiguous. The CDR3: CSVRVGGTDTQYF. As DNA, the CDR3 is TGCAGCGTCCGGGTGGGTGGCACAGATACGCAGTATTTT.